These T cell receptor beta chains were read from a single sample in a study of blood T cells in healthy people across ages. MiXCR was run by TCRdb on the 5' RACE reads, yielding one entry per CDR3 protein. The data hold around 800,000 distinct CDR3 sequences, with around 24% observed a single time. The same data also contributed to another study, on T cells of mothers and their children.

The sample was blood. The source of these receptors is a boy aged 10-17 years in good health. The CDR3 runs from the conserved cysteine through the conserved F or W. A D gene is named only where the DNA matches it firmly. Some rows mark clone size as missing; the rest say once, few, many or name a class of expanded clone.

CDR3 length: 15; clone size: NA; V gene: TRBV7-6; D gene: TRBD2; J gene: TRBJ2-7; CDR3 protein: CASSLDVGRTYEQYF; CDR3 DNA: TGTGCCAGCAGCTTAGACGTCGGGAGGACCTACGAGCAGTACTTC
CDR3 length: 14; clone size: few; V gene: TRBV5-1; D gene: NA; J gene: TRBJ1-1; CDR3 protein: CASSTRDIEGEAFF; CDR3 DNA: TGCGCCAGCAGCACCCGGGACATCGAAGGTGAAGCTTTCTTT
CDR3 length: 15; clone size: NA; V gene: TRBV2; D gene: NA; J gene: TRBJ1-6; CDR3 protein: CASSQEVWGNSPLHF; CDR3 DNA: TGTGCCAGCAGCCAGGAAGTTTGGGGTAATTCACCCCTCCACTTT
CDR3 length: 14; clone size: few; V gene: TRBV6-5; D gene: TRBD1; J gene: TRBJ2-7; CDR3 protein: CASSRRQGAYEQYF; CDR3 DNA: TGTGCCAGCAGCCGTAGACAGGGGGCCTACGAGCAGTACTTC
CDR3 length: 13; clone size: NA; V gene: TRBV27; D gene: NA; J gene: TRBJ1-1; CDR3 protein: CASSLKGLTEAFF; CDR3 DNA: TGTGCCAGCAGTTTAAAGGGGTTAACTGAAGCTTTCTTT
CDR3 length: 16; clone size: NA; V gene: TRBV5-1; D gene: NA; J gene: TRBJ2-7; CDR3 protein: CASSFSFGLMTYEQYF; CDR3 DNA: TGCGCCAGCAGCTTTTCTTTTGGGTTAATGACCTACGAGCAGTACTTC
CDR3 length: 13; clone size: NA; V gene: TRBV6-5; D gene: NA; J gene: TRBJ1-6; CDR3 protein: CASRIGSNSPLHF; CDR3 DNA: TGTGCCAGCAGGATAGGGTCTAATTCACCCCTCCACTTT
CDR3 length: 15; clone size: NA; V gene: TRBV6-6; D gene: NA; J gene: TRBJ2-7; CDR3 protein: CASRPLGGPTYEQYF; CDR3 DNA: TGTGCCAGCAGGCCCCTCGGGGGACCCACCTACGAGCAGTACTTC
CDR3 length: 15; clone size: few; V gene: TRBV28; D gene: TRBD1; J gene: TRBJ2-7; CDR3 protein: CASSQDRLDSYEQYF; CDR3 DNA: TGTGCCAGCAGCCAGGACAGGCTCGACTCCTACGAGCAGTACTTC
CDR3 length: 15; clone size: NA; V gene: TRBV6-5; D gene: NA; J gene: TRBJ1-1; CDR3 protein: CASSYSSKGGPEAFF; CDR3 DNA: TGTGCCAGCAGTTACTCGAGTAAGGGGGGCCCTGAAGCTTTCTTT
CDR3 length: 15; clone size: NA; V gene: TRBV28; D gene: TRBD1; J gene: TRBJ1-5; CDR3 protein: CASSGRGLSNQPQHF; CDR3 DNA: TGTGCCAGCAGTGGTAGGGGGCTTAGCAATCAGCCCCAGCATTTT
CDR3 length: 13; clone size: NA; V gene: TRBV7-9; D gene: NA; J gene: TRBJ2-1; CDR3 protein: CASSLGHNNEQFF; CDR3 DNA: TGTGCCAGCAGCTTGGGACACAACAATGAGCAGTTCTTC
CDR3 length: 18; clone size: NA; V gene: TRBV4-2; D gene: TRBD1; J gene: TRBJ1-4; CDR3 protein: CASSQAKPGQGREEKLFF; CDR3 DNA: TGTGCCAGCAGCCAAGCAAAACCGGGACAGGGAAGAGAGGAAAAACTGTTTTTT
CDR3 length: 15; clone size: few; V gene: TRBV12-3/TRBV12-4; D gene: NA; J gene: TRBJ1-5; CDR3 protein: CASSFARQGNQPQHF; CDR3 DNA: TGTGCCAGCAGTTTCGCGCGGCAGGGAAATCAGCCCCAGCATTTT
CDR3 length: 13; clone size: few; V gene: TRBV28; D gene: NA; J gene: TRBJ2-4; CDR3 protein: CASSSPTPDIQYF; CDR3 DNA: TGTGCCAGCAGTTCTCCGACACCGGACATTCAGTACTTC
CDR3 length: 14; clone size: NA; V gene: TRBV7-9; D gene: TRBD1; J gene: TRBJ2-7; CDR3 protein: CASSPRTGGVEQYF; CDR3 DNA: TGTGCCAGCAGCCCCCGGACAGGGGGAGTCGAGCAGTACTTC
CDR3 length: 16; clone size: NA; V gene: TRBV12-5; D gene: TRBD1; J gene: TRBJ1-4; CDR3 protein: CASGFLKTGTDEKLFF; CDR3 DNA: TGTGCTAGTGGTTTCCTTAAGACAGGGACGGATGAAAAACTGTTTTTT
CDR3 length: 16; clone size: few; V gene: TRBV20-1; D gene: NA; J gene: TRBJ2-1; CDR3 protein: CSALPGSATSYNEQFF; CDR3 DNA: TGCAGTGCTCTGCCGGGGAGTGCCACCTCCTACAATGAGCAGTTCTTC
CDR3 length: 15; clone size: NA; V gene: TRBV15; D gene: TRBD1; J gene: TRBJ2-1; CDR3 protein: CATSSRDRRRNEQFF; CDR3 DNA: TGTGCCACCAGCAGCCGGGACAGAAGAAGGAATGAGCAGTTCTTC
CDR3 length: 14; clone size: NA; V gene: TRBV2; D gene: NA; J gene: TRBJ1-2; CDR3 protein: CASSVRGVDYGYTF; CDR3 DNA: TGTGCCAGCAGTGTAAGGGGTGTTGACTATGGCTACACCTTC
CDR3 length: 15; clone size: NA; V gene: TRBV9; D gene: TRBD2; J gene: TRBJ2-3; CDR3 protein: CASSVMELASDMQYF; CDR3 DNA: TGTGCCAGCAGCGTGATGGAACTAGCGTCGGATATGCAGTATTTT
CDR3 length: 15; clone size: NA; V gene: TRBV7-9; D gene: NA; J gene: TRBJ1-2; CDR3 protein: CASAPGGWGFDGYTF; CDR3 DNA: TGCGCCAGCGCCCCCGGGGGTTGGGGATTCGATGGCTACACCTTC
CDR3 length: 13; clone size: few; V gene: TRBV20-1; D gene: NA; J gene: TRBJ1-4; CDR3 protein: CSASWTGAKELFF; CDR3 DNA: TGCAGTGCTAGTTGGACCGGGGCCAAGGAACTGTTTTTT
CDR3 length: 14; clone size: NA; V gene: TRBV5-1; D gene: NA; J gene: TRBJ1-2; CDR3 protein: CASSLLGGAEGYTF; CDR3 DNA: TGCGCCAGCAGCTTGCTCGGGGGCGCGGAAGGCTACACCTTC
CDR3 length: 13; clone size: NA; V gene: TRBV20-1; D gene: NA; J gene: TRBJ2-5; CDR3 protein: CSASGDSEETQYF; CDR3 DNA: TGCAGTGCTAGTGGGGACTCTGAAGAGACCCAGTACTTC
CDR3 length: 12; clone size: many; V gene: TRBV18; D gene: NA; J gene: TRBJ2-2; CDR3 protein: CASSPNTGELFF; CDR3 DNA: TGTGCCAGCAGCCCGAACACCGGGGAGCTGTTTTTT
CDR3 length: 13; clone size: NA; V gene: TRBV27; D gene: NA; J gene: TRBJ1-6; CDR3 protein: CASSFASSSPLHF; CDR3 DNA: TGTGCCAGCAGTTTCGCCAGTTCTTCACCCCTCCACTTT